This record concerns one T cell receptor beta chain sequence. Antigen specificity is unknown. This entry is derived from a study of T cell responses to AZD1222 COVID-19 vaccine. Study results and caveats: None of the repertoires were sampled until the peak T cell response had passed. The donors showed a predominance of white British ancestry and of females, with possible underestimation of clonal diversity.

Only in-frame clones appear in the TCRdb table, and some are missing; sequencing was by immunoSEQ multiplex PCR. This sample yields 150,000 or so clones, of which approximately 88% are seen a single time; 1.5% to 2% belongs to the top ten. This sample comprised peripheral blood, obtained on day 0 of AZD1222 vaccination. The sequence derives from an adult in good health.

The CDR3 DNA reads TGTGCCACCGGATGGAGGGATACGCAGTATTTT. This gives the protein CATGWRDTQYF. This chain links TRBV3-1 (or the pseudogene TRBV3-2) with TRBJ2-3; TRBD2 is a possible D gene (5 bases). The CDR3 is made up of 11 amino acids. CDR1 is LGHDT, CDR2 YNNKEL, per germline (reference sequence). Trimming left V 10 bases short and J 6 bases short, with 11 bases between.